The T cell receptor beta chain under discussion was sequenced for a study of cytomegalovirus exposure and HLA in healthy donors. General observations from the study: V segments that were indistinguishable, TRBV6-2 and TRBV6-3 among them, were omitted from analysis. Later analysis suggested links between common viral pathogens and several top significant clusters.

For this clone: What it recognizes is unknown.

CDR1 SGDLS and CDR2 YYNGEE come from the germline V gene. This CDR3 is 14 amino acids long. V was cut by 0 bases and J by 4 bases, with 10 bases left in between. This PCR relied on a set of 60 Vbeta primers and 13 Jbeta primers. The table came from immunoSEQ multiplex PCR; TCRdb's copy has only in-frame clones and leaves some out. The sample has 130,000 or so clones, over 65% seen once. The sequence came from a man in his forties in good health and CMV-seronegative. The specimen sequenced was PBMCs. The chain couples TRBV9 to TRBJ2-5; TRBD1 might be the D (6 bases). CDR3 protein: CASSVVGRGETQYF. The CDR3 DNA is TGTGCCAGCAGCGTAGTTGGCAGGGGAGAGACCCAGTACTTC.